This T cell receptor beta chain was found in a study of cytomegalovirus exposure and HLA in healthy donors. In the case of this clone: Its antigen is still unknown.

Notes on the study in general: Other equally common chains were less clonally expanded than HLA-associated TCR beta chains, a later analysis showed.

The CDR3 consists of 12 residues. Germline V gives CDR1 SQVTM, CDR2 ANQGSEA. The trim removed 4 bases at V and 8 bases at J, leaving 3 bases unmatched. Use of 60 Vbeta and 13 Jbeta primers characterized the PCR. Some clones are missing from TCRdb's copy, which holds only in-frame ones; the method was immunoSEQ multiplex PCR. Here the sample spans hundreds of thousands of clones, 82% being singletons. This TCR was sampled from a man aged 40-49 years in good health and CMV-seropositive. The sample comprised PBMCs. The chain combines TRBV29-1 with TRBJ2-4; 9 nucleotides align to TRBD2. For the CDR3, the DNA is TGCAGCGTTGTTAGCGGGAGTGACATTCAGTACTTC. Residues: CSVVSGSDIQYF.